This T cell receptor (beta chain) was observed in a study of cytomegalovirus exposure and HLA in healthy donors. The study's findings and limits: Later analysis demonstrated an association between a missense DCLRE1C variant and TCR beta V- and J-gene trimming.

This CDR3 contains 13 residues. The V gene lost 5 bases and the J gene lost 4 bases, with 11 bases spanning the gap. CDR1 and CDR2 from the germline V gene are SGHVS and FQNEAQ. In the PCR, 60 Vbeta and 13 Jbeta primers were used. TCRdb's table, derived via immunoSEQ multiplex PCR, lists solely in-frame clones and lacks some. The repertoire holds some 160,000 clones, with around 77% as singletons. Turning to this clone: What it recognizes is unknown.

V usage is TRBV7-8 and J usage is TRBJ1-2, with a possible D match to TRBD1 (5 bases). The origin of this receptor is a woman in her 30s in good health and CMV-seronegative. The specimen was PBMCs. CDR3 coding DNA: TGTGCCAGCAGCCCAGACAGAGGCTATGGCTACACCTTC. Translating it yields CASSPDRGYGYTF.